The rows below give T cell receptor beta chains drawn from one sample of a study of blood T cell repertoires in COVID-19. This table comes from immunoSEQ multiplex PCR, and its TCRdb copy is limited to in-frame clones, with some not included. The table records roughly 250,000 clones, about 93% of them present only once. The sample consisted of peripheral blood. The receptors were gathered from a man aged 30 to 39 with COVID-19, enrolled during active disease. CDR3s include the opening cysteine and the closing phenylalanine or tryptophan. D genes are given only for firm matches. A clone size is listed for some rows: how often the clone was seen (once, few, many), or a class if it is expanded.

DNA | CDR3 | size | length | J | V | D
TGTGCCAGCAGCTTGTGGCAGGGGGCCGGGGAGCTGTTTTTT | CASSLWQGAGELFF | . | 14 | TRBJ2-2 | TRBV5-4 | TRBD1
TGTGCCAGCAGCGTAGTAGAGGTATCCTACAATGAGCAGTTCTTC | CASSVVEVSYNEQFF | . | 15 | TRBJ2-1 | TRBV9 | .
TGTGCCAGTAGTCCCAGGACAGGGGGGAATGAAAAACTGTTTTTT | CASSPRTGGNEKLFF | . | 15 | TRBJ1-4 | TRBV19 | TRBD1
TGTGCCACCAGCGGCGGGACCGCTCAGCCCCAGCATTTT | CATSGGTAQPQHF | . | 13 | TRBJ1-5 | TRBV15 | .
TGTGCCAGCAGTGAATATCCGGACAGAACAGATACGCAGTATTTT | CASSEYPDRTDTQYF | . | 15 | TRBJ2-3 | TRBV25-1 | .
TGTGCCTGGAGTGTACGAGGCAGGGAATTTACTTACTTC | CAWSVRGREFTYF | . | 13 | TRBJ2-7 | TRBV30 | .
TGTGCCAGCAGTGAATATGCAACTAGCGGGGGGACAGATACGCAGTATTTT | CASSEYATSGGTDTQYF | . | 17 | TRBJ2-3 | TRBV25-1 | TRBD2
TGTGCCAGTACCCAAGGGGGGGACGGCTCTGGAAACACCATATATTTT | CASTQGGDGSGNTIYF | . | 16 | TRBJ1-3 | TRBV19 | .
TGTGCCAGCAGCTTTGGGGGGGCGCATTCACCCCTCCACTTT | CASSFGGAHSPLHF | . | 14 | TRBJ1-6 | TRBV5-6 | .
TGCGCCAGCAGCCAAGATTTGGGACAGCTCGATGGTGGCTACACCTTC | CASSQDLGQLDGGYTF | . | 16 | TRBJ1-2 | TRBV4-1 | TRBD1
TGTGCCAGCAGCCAAGGGACAGGGGGAAATTCACCCCTCCACTTT | CASSQGTGGNSPLHF | . | 15 | TRBJ1-6 | TRBV3-1/TRBV3-2 | TRBD1
TGCGCCAGCAGCCTGCTAGCGGGGGGCCCAACAGATACGCAGTATTTT | CASSLLAGGPTDTQYF | . | 16 | TRBJ2-3 | TRBV5-1 | TRBD2
TGTGCCAGTAAGGGACAGGGACGTTACGGCTACACCTTC | CASKGQGRYGYTF | . | 13 | TRBJ1-2 | TRBV2 | TRBD1
TGTGCCTGGGAAGCTAGCGGGGAGACCCAGTACTTC | CAWEASGETQYF | . | 12 | TRBJ2-5 | TRBV30 | TRBD2
TGTGCCAGCAGCCAAGGGAGGACAGGGCGCGAGAGTGAAAAACTGTTTTTT | CASSQGRTGRESEKLFF | . | 17 | TRBJ1-4 | TRBV3-1/TRBV3-2 | TRBD1
TGTGCCAGTAGTATAAGGATGGCAGGGGAAGAGACCCAGTACTTC | CASSIRMAGEETQYF | . | 15 | TRBJ2-5 | TRBV19 | .
TGTGCCAGTACCCTAGCGGCGGGAGACTACACCTTC | CASTLAAGDYTF | . | 12 | TRBJ1-2 | TRBV19 | .
TGTGCCAGCAGTCCCGGAGGGCGGAATGAGCAGTTCTTC | CASSPGGRNEQFF | . | 13 | TRBJ2-1 | TRBV6-6 | .
TGTGCCAGCAGCCCCCGGACTGGACAGGGGCTCGAGACCCAGTACTTC | CASSPRTGQGLETQYF | . | 16 | TRBJ2-5 | TRBV5-4 | TRBD1
TGTGCCAGCAGCGCGCTGACAGGGGCGTCTGGAAACACCATATATTTT | CASSALTGASGNTIYF | . | 16 | TRBJ1-3 | TRBV9 | TRBD1
TGCGCCAGCAGGGGACAGGTCAATGAGCAGTTCTTC | CASRGQVNEQFF | . | 12 | TRBJ2-1 | TRBV10-2 | TRBD1
TGTGCCAGGCCGGGGAACACTGAAGCTTTCTTT | CARPGNTEAFF | . | 11 | TRBJ1-1 | TRBV24-1 | .
TGTGCCAGCAGTGAAAGGGACAGCTTACAAGAGACCCAGTACTTC | CASSERDSLQETQYF | . | 15 | TRBJ2-5 | TRBV6-1 | TRBD1
TGTGCCAGCAGTTCCCAGGGGGCTGGCACTGAAGCTTTCTTT | CASSSQGAGTEAFF | few | 14 | TRBJ1-1 | TRBV27 | TRBD1
TGTGCCAGCAGTCGAACCCGGCCGGGACAAGAGCTTCACGAGCAGTACTTC | CASSRTRPGQELHEQYF | . | 17 | TRBJ2-7 | TRBV21-1 | .
TGTGCCAGCAGGAGAACTATCCAAGAGACCCAGTACTTC | CASRRTIQETQYF | . | 13 | TRBJ2-5 | TRBV6-5 | .
TGTGCCAGCAGCTTGGTACGGAGGCCCAATGGAGAGCAGTACTTC | CASSLVRRPNGEQYF | . | 15 | TRBJ2-7 | TRBV5-6 | .
TGTGCCAGCAGCTTGGCCAACAGGGGAGAGACCCAGTACTTC | CASSLANRGETQYF | . | 14 | TRBJ2-5 | TRBV5-4 | TRBD1
TGCGCCAGCAGCTTAGCGGGGGGGCCCGCAGATACGCAGTATTTT | CASSLAGGPADTQYF | . | 15 | TRBJ2-3 | TRBV5-1 | TRBD2
TGTGCCAGTAGGACAACAGGGAAGGACCAGCCCCAGCATTTT | CASRTTGKDQPQHF | . | 14 | TRBJ1-5 | TRBV19 | .
TGTGCCAGCAGCTTGCTTCGGGGGGCTCGGGAATATACGCAGTATTTT | CASSLLRGAREYTQYF | . | 16 | TRBJ2-3 | TRBV11-3 | .
TGTGCCAGCAGCCCCCGGACTAGCGGGGTACAAGAGACCCAGTACTTC | CASSPRTSGVQETQYF | . | 16 | TRBJ2-5 | TRBV7-6 | TRBD2
TGTGCCAGCAGTGAAGCTGGGACAGGGAACTATGGCTACACCTTC | CASSEAGTGNYGYTF | once | 15 | TRBJ1-2 | TRBV2 | TRBD1
TGCGCCAGCAGCGCCGGCCTAGCGGGGGAAGAGACCCAGTACTTC | CASSAGLAGEETQYF | . | 15 | TRBJ2-5 | TRBV5-1 | TRBD2
TGTGCCAGCAGCCAAGGACTAGCGGTTTACAATGAGCAGTTCTTC | CASSQGLAVYNEQFF | . | 15 | TRBJ2-1 | TRBV6-2/TRBV6-3 | TRBD2
TGTGCCATCAGTGGAACAGGGAGTGAAAATTCACCCCTCCACTTT | CAISGTGSENSPLHF | . | 15 | TRBJ1-6 | TRBV10-3 | .
TGTGCCAGCTCAGATCTAGCGGGGAGTTACAATGAGCAGTTCTTC | CASSDLAGSYNEQFF | . | 15 | TRBJ2-1 | TRBV18 | TRBD2
TGCGCCAGCAGCCCGAGGACAGCAACTAATGAAAAACTGTTTTTT | CASSPRTATNEKLFF | once | 15 | TRBJ1-4 | TRBV5-1 | .
TGTGCCAGCAGCCAAGGGGGGCGCGGAAACACCATATATTTT | CASSQGGRGNTIYF | . | 14 | TRBJ1-3 | TRBV3-1/TRBV3-2 | .
TGTGCCAGTAGTGAAACGGGACAGGGTCTCGCTGAAGCTTTCTTT | CASSETGQGLAEAFF | . | 15 | TRBJ1-1 | TRBV19 | TRBD1
TGTGCTAGTGGTCCGACAGGGATGCTTCGGGGCACTGAAGCTTTCTTT | CASGPTGMLRGTEAFF | . | 16 | TRBJ1-1 | TRBV12-5 | TRBD1
TGTGCCAGCAGTGACAGTGCAACTAATGAAAAACTGTTTTTT | CASSDSATNEKLFF | . | 14 | TRBJ1-4 | TRBV5-4 | .
TGCGCCAGCAGCACATGGACAGGGAATCGACCCGGGGAGCTGTTTTTT | CASSTWTGNRPGELFF | . | 16 | TRBJ2-2 | TRBV5-1 | TRBD1
TGTGCCAGCAGCGTAGACGGGACTAACTATGGCTACACCTTC | CASSVDGTNYGYTF | . | 14 | TRBJ1-2 | TRBV9 | .
TGTGCCAGCAGCCACAACCGGGACAGGGTACTTGGAAACACCATATATTTT | CASSHNRDRVLGNTIYF | . | 17 | TRBJ1-3 | TRBV3-1/TRBV3-2 | TRBD1
TGTGCCAGCAGAAGGACAGGGTCGGACACTGAAGCTTTCTTT | CASRRTGSDTEAFF | . | 14 | TRBJ1-1 | TRBV7-3 | TRBD1
TGCGCCAGCAGCCAAGTGTCGGGGACAGGCGACTCCTACGAGCAGTACTTC | CASSQVSGTGDSYEQYF | . | 17 | TRBJ2-7 | TRBV4-1 | TRBD1
TGTGCCAGCAGTTGGGCAGGGTTGGGCAATCAGCCCCAGCATTTT | CASSWAGLGNQPQHF | . | 15 | TRBJ1-5 | TRBV27 | .
TGTGCCATCAGCCCAGAACAGGGTACGCCCTCCTACGAGCAGTACTTC | CAISPEQGTPSYEQYF | . | 16 | TRBJ2-7 | TRBV10-3 | .
TGTGCCAGCAGCCACACGGACAGGGCGAACACCGGGGAGCTGTTTTTT | CASSHTDRANTGELFF | . | 16 | TRBJ2-2 | TRBV14 | TRBD1
TGTGCCAGTAGTATAGTCGCGGAGAACTATGGCTACACCTTC | CASSIVAENYGYTF | once | 14 | TRBJ1-2 | TRBV19 | .
TGTGCCAGCAGTTCTGGACAGTCCTACGAGCAGTACTTC | CASSSGQSYEQYF | . | 13 | TRBJ2-7 | TRBV6-5 | .
TGTGCCAGTAGTCAAAAACAAGGAGCTAACTATGGCTACACCTTC | CASSQKQGANYGYTF | . | 15 | TRBJ1-2 | TRBV19 | .
TGCGCCAGCAGCTTGGGGTCCGGGGACTATGGCTACACCTTC | CASSLGSGDYGYTF | . | 14 | TRBJ1-2 | TRBV5-1 | .
TGTGCCAGCAGCGTAGGTCCGGAGCAGTTCTTC | CASSVGPEQFF | . | 11 | TRBJ2-1 | TRBV11-2 | .
TGTGCCAGCAGCCTAGGACAGCCAGGAAACACCATATATTTT | CASSLGQPGNTIYF | . | 14 | TRBJ1-3 | TRBV2 | .
TGTGCCAGCACCCTGGGACTAGCGGGGGTGGATGAGCAGTTCTTC | CASTLGLAGVDEQFF | . | 15 | TRBJ2-1 | TRBV2 | TRBD2